What follows are 25 T cell receptor beta chains derived from one specimen sequenced in a study of blood T cell repertoires in COVID-19. Sequencing was performed with immunoSEQ multiplex PCR; in TCRdb, only in-frame clones are kept and a portion is missing. In the table there are approximately 120,000 clones, 84% of which are singletons. Input material: peripheral blood. The receptor source for this set is a human donor in a cohort sampled during active COVID-19.

The CDR3 loop is CASSPDFGQETQYF. As DNA, the CDR3 is TGTGCCAGCTCTCCGGACTTTGGCCAAGAGACCCAGTACTTC. The V call is TRBV18, the J call TRBJ2-5; the D gene is possibly TRBD2 (5 bases). The CDR3 runs 14 residues. V was shortened by 6 bases and J by 1 base, with 12 bases between the two germline ends. Germline CDR1 is KGHSH and CDR2 is LQKENI.

The rearrangement links TRBV27 to TRBJ2-7; D perhaps matches TRBD1 (5 bases). Germline lookup yields CDR1 MNHEY and CDR2 SMNVEV (reference sequence). The CDR3 covers 13 residues. Trimming took 4 bases from V and 1 from J, leaving 8 bases between them. This CDR3 is CASSWSGSYEQYF. DNA of the CDR3: TGTGCCAGCAGTTGGTCAGGGTCCTACGAGCAGTACTTC.

V and J are TRBV5-1 and TRBJ2-1; D perhaps matches TRBD1 (5 bases). This CDR3 has 15 residues. Looked up from germline, CDR1 is SGHRS and CDR2 is YFSETQ. V was shortened by 1 base and J by 5 bases, with 13 bases between the two germline ends. CDR3 residues: CASSLWTRPDNEQFF. The CDR3 DNA is TGCGCCAGCAGCTTGTGGACACGGCCAGACAATGAGCAGTTCTTC.

This clone has only a few counts. A much larger clone lies a single base off, so this may be a read error. This chain connects TRBV11-2 to TRBJ2-7; possibly TRBD1 for D (6 bases). Germline V CDR1 and CDR2: SGHAT, FQNNGV. There are 13 residues in the CDR3. V dropped 0 bases and J dropped 3 bases, with 6 bases sitting between them. CDR3 amino acids: CASSLDRGYEQYF. For the CDR3, the DNA is TGTGCCAGCAGCTTAGACAGGGGCTACGAGCAGTACTTC.

The CDR3, as DNA: TGTGCCAGCAGCTTGGACAGGCGATACACCGGGGAGCTGTTTTTT. This sequence encodes CASSLDRRYTGELFF. The V gene is TRBV5-6, the J gene TRBJ2-2; tentative D call: TRBD1 (5 bases). The V end lost 0 bases, the J end lost 3 bases, and 9 bases lay between the germline ends. The CDR3 consists of 15 residues. Germline V CDR1 and CDR2: SGHDT, YYEEEE.

The chain couples TRBV7-2 to TRBJ2-7, with D possibly being TRBD1 (5 bases). V gave up 0 bases and J gave up 4 bases, with 7 bases separating them. The CDR3 covers 13 residues. Germline V gene lookup returns CDR1 SGHTA and CDR2 FQGNSA. In DNA, the CDR3 is TGTGCCAGCAGCTTAGCGCAGGGTTACGAGCAGTACTTC. Translating gives CASSLAQGYEQYF.

This chain uses TRBV7-9 with TRBJ1-2; 9 bases are shared with TRBD1. In germline, CDR1 is SEHNR, CDR2 FQNEAQ (reference sequence). The CDR3 extends over 15 amino acids. The junction had 10 bases not matched to a gene; V was cut back by 3 bases and J by 8 bases. The CDR3 region is CASSLGQGVSLGYTF. The CDR3 DNA reads TGTGCCAGCAGCTTGGGACAGGGTGTCTCGTTGGGCTACACCTTC.

The chain combines TRBV5-1 with TRBJ2-7, with D possibly TRBD2 on 6 matching bases. The CDR3 extends over 14 amino acids. In germline, CDR1 is SGHRS, CDR2 YFSETQ. The V end lost 5 bases, the J end lost 7 bases, and 19 bases lay between the germline ends. The chain's CDR3 is CASSTNGGIREQYF. CDR3 DNA sequence: TGCGCCAGCAGTACCAATGGCGGGATACGTGAGCAGTACTTC.

This chain joins TRBV5-1 and TRBJ2-1; D possibly corresponds to TRBD1 (5 bases). V lost 0 bases and J lost 9, with 10 bases in between. The germline V gene has CDR1 SGHRS and CDR2 YFSETQ. CDR3 length: 13 residues. CDR3 residues: CASSLDTGGEQFF. The DNA of the CDR3 is TGCGCCAGCAGCTTGGATACAGGCGGTGAGCAGTTCTTC.

The V and J genes are TRBV30 and TRBJ1-5; maybe TRBD1 (6 bases). Germline V gene sequence: CDR1 GTSNPN, CDR2 SVGIG (reference sequence). The CDR3 runs to 17 residues. Deletions cut 3 bases from V and 0 bases from J, with 18 bases between. For the CDR3, the DNA is TGTGCCTGGAGCGCCGAAGCGGGGGCGGGTAGCAATCAGCCCCAGCATTTT. Translating it yields CAWSAEAGAGSNQPQHF.

This chain joins TRBV6-5 and TRBJ2-2; D is perhaps TRBD1 (5 bases). V gave up 6 bases and J gave up 5 bases, with 16 bases separating them. The length of the CDR3 is 15 residues. From germline, CDR1 is MNHEY and CDR2 SVGAGI. This CDR3 is CASRTRVLGTGELFF. CDR3 coding DNA: TGTGCCAGCAGAACCAGGGTTCTGGGAACCGGGGAGCTGTTTTTT.

The genes are TRBV29-1 and TRBJ2-5, with a weak D call TRBD1 (5 bases). With 0 bases removed from V and 1 base from J, the gap between germline ends came to 9 bases. There are 14 residues in the CDR3. Germline loops: CDR1 SQVTM, CDR2 ANQGSEA. The CDR3, as DNA: TGCAGCGTTGAAGAGGGGCTGATCCAAGAGACCCAGTACTTC. This codes for CSVEEGLIQETQYF.

The gene calls are TRBV9 and TRBJ2-1; 8 bases fit TRBD2. V was clipped by 4 bases and J by 8 bases; unmatched bases: 17. In germline, CDR1 is SGDLS, CDR2 YYNGEE. This CDR3 region has 17 residues. The CDR3 loop is CASSPTLTGGRVDEQFF. The CDR3 bases are TGTGCCAGCAGCCCCACTCTGACGGGGGGGCGGGTAGATGAGCAGTTCTTC.

The chain combines TRBV20-1 with TRBJ2-7; perhaps TRBD1 as D (5 bases). V lost 3 bases to trimming and J lost 2 bases, with 11 bases between them. Germline CDR1 DFQATT, CDR2 SNEGSKA (reference sequence). The CDR3 runs to 13 residues. CDR3 in amino acids: CSASVTGAYEQYF. The CDR3 coding sequence is TGCAGTGCTAGTGTTACAGGAGCCTACGAGCAGTACTTC.

The chain links TRBV4-2 to TRBJ2-1; 10 bases line up with TRBD2. Germline CDR1 LGHNA, CDR2 YNFKEQ. V lost 2 bases, J lost 5 bases, and 3 bases stayed unmatched. The CDR3 contains 15 residues. The CDR3 DNA is TGTGCCAGCAGCCAAACTAGCGGGGAGCACAATGAGCAGTTCTTC. Its protein product is CASSQTSGEHNEQFF.

The chain combines TRBV10-3 with TRBJ1-1, with TRBD1 matching 9 bases. Germline assignment: CDR1 ENHRY and CDR2 SYGVKD. Unmatched junction bases numbered 5, after V lost 3 bases and J lost 3 bases. The CDR3 loop spans 15 amino acids. The DNA for the CDR3 is TGTGCCATCAGTGATCGGACAGGGGAGTACACTGAAGCTTTCTTT. Its protein is CAISDRTGEYTEAFF.

V is TRBV11-3 and J is TRBJ1-6; TRBD1 aligns across 7 bases. The CDR3 has 14 residues. Germline V CDR1 and CDR2: SGHNT, YENEEA. Unmatched junction bases numbered 5, after V lost 7 bases and J lost 5 bases. CDR3 DNA: TGTGCCAGCACTACAGGGGTAGATAATTCACCCCTCCACTTT. As protein: CASTTGVDNSPLHF.

To note about this clone: With a much larger clone just one base away, this may be a read error. The chain carries TRBV5-5 and TRBJ1-2; possible D gene TRBD1, 6 bases. Germline V lookup: CDR1 SGHKS, CDR2 YYEKEE (reference sequence). This CDR3 comprises 15 residues. CDR3 nucleotides: TGTGCCAGCACCCTACAGGGTGTCTCACACTATGGCTACATCTTC. Protein product: CASTLQGVSHYGYIF.

This chain links TRBV19 with TRBJ1-5, with unresolved D. Trimming took off 11 bases at V and 6 bases at J, with 29 bases between the two ends. Germline lookup yields CDR1 LNHDA and CDR2 SQIVND (reference sequence). The CDR3 runs to 17 residues. CDR3: CAPRLVQEGRKGQPQHF. The CDR3 DNA reads TGTGCCCCGCGTCTGGTGCAGGAAGGTCGAAAAGGTCAGCCCCAGCATTTT.

The chain uses TRBV4-1 and TRBJ2-7, with 7 nucleotides matching TRBD1. Trimming took 0 bases from V and 2 from J; bases not matched to a gene: 4. The CDR3 has 15 amino acids. Germline V gene data show CDR1 as MGHRA and CDR2 as YSYEKL. The CDR3 protein is CASSQDGQATYEQYF. In nucleotides, the CDR3 is TGCGCCAGCAGCCAAGACGGACAGGCGACCTACGAGCAGTACTTC.

V gene TRBV13 combines with J gene TRBJ2-3, with TRBD2 identical over 8 bases. CDR1 is PRHDT and CDR2 is FYEKMQ in the germline V gene (reference sequence). Germline trimming cut 3 bases from V and 1 base from J; bases unmatched to any gene: 12. The CDR3 totals 18 residues. CDR3 loop: CASSFAPLAGSRTDTQYF. For the CDR3, the DNA is TGTGCCAGCAGCTTCGCCCCGCTAGCGGGTTCACGCACAGATACGCAGTATTTT.

V and J are TRBV5-8 and TRBJ2-7, with D possibly TRBD1 on 5 matching bases. Germline loops: CDR1 SGHTS, CDR2 YDEGEE. The CDR3 has 15 residues. V was pared by 1 base and J by 4 bases, with 15 bases between. The CDR3 nucleotides are TGTGCCAGCAGCTTGCCGGGTCTAAAGGGGTACGAGCAGTACTTC. It yields the protein CASSLPGLKGYEQYF.

The chain combines TRBV7-8 with TRBJ2-2; the D gene is possibly TRBD1 (5 bases). V dropped 3 bases and J dropped 4 bases, with 12 bases sitting between them. This CDR3 spans 15 amino acids. Germline CDR1 and CDR2: SGHVS and FQNEAQ. The CDR3 loop reads CASSFDSHSTGELFF. In DNA, the CDR3 is TGTGCCAGCAGCTTCGACAGCCACTCCACCGGGGAGCTGTTTTTT.

The chain carries TRBV5-4 and TRBJ2-2; TRBD1 matches at 8 bases. This CDR3 contains 16 residues. Germline CDR1 is SGHNT and CDR2 is YYREEE (reference sequence). Germline trimming cut 4 bases from V and 1 base from J; bases unmatched to any gene: 6. In DNA form, the CDR3 reads TGTGCCAGCAGCAGGACCGGGACAGGGAACACCGGGGAGCTGTTTTTT. Protein sequence: CASSRTGTGNTGELFF.

This chain links TRBV12-3 or TRBV12-4 with TRBJ2-1; D ambiguous. This CDR3 region has 11 residues. Trimming left V 5 bases short and J 12 bases short, with 11 bases between. The CDR3 sequence: CASSPSSVQFF. CDR3 nucleotides: TGTGCCAGCAGTCCCAGCAGCGTGCAGTTCTTC.